This TCR beta chain was sequenced during a study of human T cells and chemical hapten exposure. Study as a whole: Patch testing placed 0.01% DPC on the upper back, with readings at 6 days.

Sample time point: pre-sensitization, week 0. Sample treatment: therapeutic diphenylcyclopropenone sensitization with weekly scalp DPC. Total RNA extraction was carried out from unfractionated whole blood. For the library, individual cDNA molecules each received unique molecular identifiers. TCRdb ran MiXCR on the RACE reads and lists one entry per CDR3 protein. The profile shows over 50,000 distinct CDR3 sequences, approximately 10% of them singletons. Study findings and constraints: Among expanded TCRs, significantly more large CDR3 similarity clusters formed than among controls. With regard to DPC sensitization, TCRs above 1 in 1000 frequency did not change.

This clonotype has ten or more counts. What it recognizes is unknown. The V and J ends lost 6 bases and 13 bases, in that order; junction bases with no gene match: 8. CDR3 length: 13 amino acids. Germline-derived CDR1 and CDR2 are MDHEN and SYDVKM. This specimen consisted of whole blood, obtained in connection with sensitization to the hapten diphenylcyclopropenone (DPC). This TCR came from a woman in her thirties with alopecia areata. Some clones in this sample may be carry-over from other donors' samples. The rearrangement joins TRBV28 to TRBJ2-7, with TRBD2 matching over 14 bases. The chain's CDR3 is CASSPGTSGGEYF. CDR3 coding DNA: TGTGCCAGCAGCCCAGGGACTAGCGGGGGTGAATACTTC.